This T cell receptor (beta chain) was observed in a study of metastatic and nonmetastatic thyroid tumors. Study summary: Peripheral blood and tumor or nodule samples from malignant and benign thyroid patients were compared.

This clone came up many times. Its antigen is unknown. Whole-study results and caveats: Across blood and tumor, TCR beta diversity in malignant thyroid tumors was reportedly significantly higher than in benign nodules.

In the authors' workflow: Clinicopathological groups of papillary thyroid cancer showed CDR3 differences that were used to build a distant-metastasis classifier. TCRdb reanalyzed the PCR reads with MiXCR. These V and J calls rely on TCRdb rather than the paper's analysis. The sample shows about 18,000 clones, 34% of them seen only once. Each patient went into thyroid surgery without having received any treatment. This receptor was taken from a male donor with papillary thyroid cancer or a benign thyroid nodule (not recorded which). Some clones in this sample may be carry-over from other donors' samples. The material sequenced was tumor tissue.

The CDR3 DNA is TGCAGTGCCTTACTAGCGGGGCTAACAGATACGCAGTATTTT. This translates into CSALLAGLTDTQYF. The chain links TRBV20-1 to TRBJ2-3, with 10 positions matching TRBD2. The trim removed 6 bases at V and 3 bases at J, leaving 6 bases unmatched. In germline, CDR1 is DFQATT, CDR2 SNEGSKA (reference sequence). This CDR3 comprises 14 residues.